This is a list of T cell receptor beta chains from one sample in a study of beta chain features in type 1 diabetes. Generated by immunoSEQ multiplex PCR, the TCRdb table keeps only in-frame clones and is missing some. The repertoire has approximately 260,000 clones, around 20% of them found once; the top ten carry 0.028%. Sample: naive CD4+ T cells from blood. The receptors stem from a woman aged 40 to 55 with type 1 diabetes. Both conserved end residues are part of each CDR3. D genes are given only for firm matches. A row's size may be missing; if present it is once, few, many or a size class.

clone_size d_call j_call cdr3_length v_call cdr3_nt cdr3_aa
- - TRBJ2-1 14 TRBV5-1 TGCGCCAGCAGCTCCGCGGGGCCGAGACTTGAGCAGTTCTTC CASSSAGPRLEQFF
- - TRBJ2-1 13 TRBV5-6 TGTGCCAGCAGCTTGGATACAGTAAATGAGCAGTTCTTC CASSLDTVNEQFF
- TRBD2 TRBJ2-3 14 TRBV7-9 TGTGCCAGCAGCTTAAGTAGCGGGAGGGATACGCAGTATTTT CASSLSSGRDTQYF
- - TRBJ1-2 15 TRBV2 TGTGCCAGCAGTGAAGCGGGAGGCAGAAACTATGGCTACACCTTC CASSEAGGRNYGYTF
- TRBD1 TRBJ1-2 14 TRBV29-1 TGCAGCGTTGAAGACCCGGACAGGGGCTATGGCTACACCTTC CSVEDPDRGYGYTF
few - TRBJ1-4 15 TRBV5-1 TGCGCCAGCAGCTTGGAGGACAGTCCAAATGAAAAACTGTTTTTT CASSLEDSPNEKLFF
- - TRBJ1-1 13 TRBV9 TGTGCCAGCAGCGTAGTGACGGCGGCTGAAGCTTTCTTT CASSVVTAAEAFF
few - TRBJ2-2 14 TRBV9 TGTGCCAGCAGCACTTCTATGAACACCGGGGAGCTGTTTTTT CASSTSMNTGELFF
few TRBD2 TRBJ2-1 15 TRBV29-1 TGCAGCGTTCGTAGCGGGGCCAGCTCCTACAATGAGCAGTTCTTC CSVRSGASSYNEQFF
- TRBD1 TRBJ1-1 15 TRBV5-4 TGTGCCAGCAGCCCATCAGGGGGCCGGAACACTGAAGCTTTCTTT CASSPSGGRNTEAFF
- - TRBJ1-1 14 TRBV7-9 TGTGCCAGCAGCTTGGGTGGATCGGGTCGAGAAGCTTTCTTT CASSLGGSGREAFF
- - TRBJ2-1 15 TRBV28 TGTGCCAGCAGCCGGCTCGGAGACCCAGTATTGGAAGTGATCTTC CASSRLGDPVLEVIF
- TRBD2 TRBJ2-5 12 TRBV30 TGTGCCTGGAGCCCAGCGGGGGAGACCCAGTACTTC CAWSPAGETQYF
few - TRBJ2-1 15 TRBV7-3 TGTGCCAGCAGCTTCGGACTGCCGGGGTATAATGAGCAGTTCTTC CASSFGLPGYNEQFF
few - TRBJ2-6 15 TRBV5-1 TGCGCCAGCAGCTTTGGGAGCTCTGGGGCCAACGTCCTGACTTTC CASSFGSSGANVLTF
few - TRBJ2-7 12 TRBV28 TGTGCCAGCAGTTTATCCCAGGGCGAGCAGTACTTC CASSLSQGEQYF
few - TRBJ1-5 13 TRBV29-1 TGCAGCGTTATGGAGGGGTACAATCAGCCCCAGCATTTT CSVMEGYNQPQHF
- TRBD1 TRBJ1-2 13 TRBV29-1 TGCAGCGTTCGTTGGGACAGGGGATATGGCTACACCTTC CSVRWDRGYGYTF
few TRBD1 TRBJ2-3 14 TRBV7-2 TGTGCCAGCAGCCGGGACAGATCCACAGATACGCAGTATTTT CASSRDRSTDTQYF